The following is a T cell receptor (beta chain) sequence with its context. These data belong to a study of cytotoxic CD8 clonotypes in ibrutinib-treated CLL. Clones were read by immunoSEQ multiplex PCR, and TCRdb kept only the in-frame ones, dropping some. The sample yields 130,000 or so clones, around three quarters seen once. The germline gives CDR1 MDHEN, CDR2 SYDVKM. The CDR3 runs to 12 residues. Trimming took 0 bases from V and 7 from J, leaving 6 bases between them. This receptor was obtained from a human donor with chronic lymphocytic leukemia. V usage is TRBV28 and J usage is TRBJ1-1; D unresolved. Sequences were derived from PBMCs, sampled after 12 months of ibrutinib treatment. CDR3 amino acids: CASSLWEREAFF. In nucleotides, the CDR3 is TGTGCCAGCAGTTTATGGGAGCGTGAAGCTTTCTTT.